Listed below are T cell receptor beta chains from one sample, sequenced in a study of blood T cells in healthy people across ages. TCRdb itself ran the 5' RACE reads through MiXCR, one entry per CDR3 protein. The data hold around 1,000,000 distinct CDR3 sequences, with 25% observed a single time. The same data also contributed to another study, on T cells of mothers and their children.

Specimen: blood. All receptors derive from a girl aged 2 to 9 in good health. CDR3s include the opening cysteine and the closing phenylalanine or tryptophan. Each record gives: clone size, V gene, J gene, D gene, CDR3 DNA, CDR3 protein. D genes are given only for firm matches. Clone size appears in some rows only: once, few, many, or a class for an expanded clone.

.	TRBV5-1	TRBJ2-5	.	TGCGCCAGCAGCTTTAGTGGAGGGGAACAAGAGACCCAGTACTTC	CASSFSGGEQETQYF
.	TRBV7-9	TRBJ1-1	.	TGTGCCAGCACCTCTGGTGGCGCTGAAGCTTTCTTT	CASTSGGAEAFF
.	TRBV5-4	TRBJ2-7	.	TGTGCCAGCAGCCAACAGGGTAGGGCCTCCTACGAGCAGTACTTC	CASSQQGRASYEQYF
.	TRBV24-1	TRBJ2-5	.	TGTGCCACCAGTCCAGGGGCTTTGGGGGCCTTCCAAGAGACCCAGTACTTC	CATSPGALGAFQETQYF
few	TRBV5-6	TRBJ2-5	TRBD2	TGTGCCAGCAGCTTGGTTAGCGGGGGGTATCAAGAGACCCAGTACTTC	CASSLVSGGYQETQYF
.	TRBV15	TRBJ2-5	.	TGTGCCACCAGCAGGATCTTTCTTCGAGACGATGGAGAGACCCAGTACTTC	CATSRIFLRDDGETQYF
few	TRBV5-6	TRBJ2-1	.	TGTGCCAGCAGCTTATCCAGCCTTCTGGGCAATGAGCAGTTCTTC	CASSLSSLLGNEQFF
few	TRBV5-1	TRBJ2-7	TRBD1	TGCGCCAGCAGCTTGGAACCTCAGGGGGCTTACGAGCAGTACTTC	CASSLEPQGAYEQYF
few	TRBV7-9	TRBJ2-1	.	TGTGCCAGCAGCTTAGAGCGGGACAATGAGCAGTTCTTC	CASSLERDNEQFF
few	TRBV7-6	TRBJ1-4	.	TGTGCCAGCAGCTTAGCGATCAGGGGATGGGGAAAACTGTTTTTT	CASSLAIRGWGKLFF
once	TRBV12-3/TRBV12-4	TRBJ2-5	.	TGTGCCAGCAGTCACAGGTGGGAGCAAGAGACCCAGTACTTC	CASSHRWEQETQYF
few	TRBV4-2	TRBJ2-5	.	TGTGCCAGCAGCCCACAAGAGGACAAATTCCAAGAGACCCAGTACTTC	CASSPQEDKFQETQYF
.	TRBV25-1	TRBJ2-7	.	TGTGCCAGCAGTGAATGGCAAGAACCCTACGAGCAGTACTTC	CASSEWQEPYEQYF
.	TRBV4-3	TRBJ2-5	TRBD2	TGCGCCAGCAGCCCGGATCGGGGAGCGGGGGGCTTCCAAGAGACCCAGTACTTC	CASSPDRGAGGFQETQYF
.	TRBV7-8	TRBJ2-1	.	TGTGCCAGCAGCTTAGAACAGTTATCGAACAATGAGCAGTTCTTC	CASSLEQLSNNEQFF
few	TRBV7-9	TRBJ2-3	TRBD2	TGTGCCAGCACACGAGGGCTACTAGCGGGGGGCACAGATACGCAGTATTTT	CASTRGLLAGGTDTQYF
few	TRBV4-1	TRBJ1-2	.	TGCGCCAGCAGCCAAGAACGGTCTGGGGCAATCTATGGCTACACCTTC	CASSQERSGAIYGYTF
.	TRBV5-1	TRBJ2-1	.	TGCGCCAGCAGCCCCTCGGGGGTCAATGAGCAGTTCTTC	CASSPSGVNEQFF
.	TRBV3-1	TRBJ2-1	.	TGTGCCAGCAGCCCCTGGGGGGGCGCGAATGAGCAGTTCTTC	CASSPWGGANEQFF
.	TRBV5-4	TRBJ1-2	TRBD1	TGTGCCAGCGACTCTACAGGGGGCTATGGCTACACCTTC	CASDSTGGYGYTF
few	TRBV15	TRBJ2-4	.	TGTGCCACCAGCAGAGATGGGGCGGGGCTAGGCATTCAGTACTTC	CATSRDGAGLGIQYF
.	TRBV29-1	TRBJ1-1	.	TGCAGCATAATAGGGATCGGGTCTGAAGCTTTCTTT	CSIIGIGSEAFF
.	TRBV11-2	TRBJ2-1	TRBD2	TGTGCCAGCAGCCCCCGCATGGGGGGCGGGGGGGCGAATGAGCAGTTCTTC	CASSPRMGGGGANEQFF
few	TRBV12-3/TRBV12-4	TRBJ2-7	.	TGTGCCAGCAGTCTCGGTCCGGGACGGGCTTCCGAGCAGTACTTC	CASSLGPGRASEQYF
few	TRBV4-3	TRBJ2-5	.	TGCGCCAGCAGCCAAGGGACGGGGCTCGAGGAGACCCAGTACTTC	CASSQGTGLEETQYF
.	TRBV21-1	TRBJ2-7	.	TGTGCCAGCCTGCAGGGCTACGAGCAGTACTTC	CASLQGYEQYF
.	TRBV20-1	TRBJ1-5	TRBD1	TGCAGTGCCCCAGGGGGGCATGGGAGCAATCAGCCCCAGCATTTT	CSAPGGHGSNQPQHF
.	TRBV6-5	TRBJ2-4	.	TGTGCCAGCAGTCCGGGACATGGTTACATTCAGTACTTC	CASSPGHGYIQYF
.	TRBV6-2/TRBV6-3	TRBJ2-1	.	TGTGCCAGCAGTTACTCGACGGCGCGGGGTTTCCCCAATGAGCAGTTCTTC	CASSYSTARGFPNEQFF
few	TRBV5-6	TRBJ2-7	TRBD1	TGTGCCAGCAGCCCCAGGACAGGGAAGGGCTACGAGCAGTACTTC	CASSPRTGKGYEQYF
.	TRBV9	TRBJ2-2	.	.	CASSVVSGPGVSGELFF
many	TRBV3-1	TRBJ1-2	.	TGTGCCAGCAGCCAAGACCCGACCCTGGACAGAAGCTATGGCTACACCTTC	CASSQDPTLDRSYGYTF
few	TRBV18	TRBJ2-1	TRBD2	TGTGCCAGCTCACCACCGGCGGGGGTTCAGTTCTTC	CASSPPAGVQFF
.	TRBV24-1	TRBJ2-7	.	TGTGCCACCAGCCCGGAGCCAGCTTACTCCTACGAGCAGTACTTC	CATSPEPAYSYEQYF
.	TRBV12-3/TRBV12-4	TRBJ1-5	TRBD1	TGTGCCAGCAGTTCCCCGGGACAGGGCAATCAGCCCCAGCATTTT	CASSSPGQGNQPQHF
.	TRBV20-1	TRBJ1-2	.	TGCAGTGCACCCACAGCAGGCTACACCTTC	CSAPTAGYTF
few	TRBV28	TRBJ2-1	TRBD2	TGTGCCAGCAGTCCGGGGGGGGCGGGAGGTCCTAGTGGCGATGAGCAGTTCTTC	CASSPGGAGGPSGDEQFF
.	TRBV20-1	TRBJ2-5	TRBD2	TGCAGTGCTATGGTATCCCGGGGAGGGCGGGAGACCCAGTACTTC	CSAMVSRGGRETQYF
few	TRBV7-9	TRBJ2-7	.	TGTGCCAGCTCAACAGGGCGCTACGAGCAGTACTTC	CASSTGRYEQYF
.	TRBV7-2	TRBJ1-5	.	TGTGCCAGCAGCCCAGCCGGGAGCCATCAGCCCCAGCATTTT	CASSPAGSHQPQHF
.	TRBV28	TRBJ2-7	TRBD2	TGTGCCAGCAGTGACGGGACTAGCGACTACGAGCAGTACTTC	CASSDGTSDYEQYF
.	TRBV9	TRBJ1-2	.	TGTGCCAGCAGCGCACGGGGGTTGGAGTATGGCTACACCTTC	CASSARGLEYGYTF
few	TRBV19	TRBJ1-5	.	TGTGCCAGTAGTATAGGTCAGGGAGGGCTCAATCAGCCCCAGCATTTT	CASSIGQGGLNQPQHF
.	TRBV29-1	TRBJ1-2	.	TGCAGCGTTCGACAGTTTGGGGATGGCTACACCTTC	CSVRQFGDGYTF
few	TRBV7-2	TRBJ2-7	.	TGTGCCAGCAGCCAGGACGCAGGGGTTCGAGGGTACGAGCAGTACTTC	CASSQDAGVRGYEQYF
.	TRBV28	TRBJ1-5	.	TGTGCCAGCAGGCCTGGACAGACGGCTCAGCCCCAGCATTTT	CASRPGQTAQPQHF
few	TRBV4-3	TRBJ1-5	.	TGCGCCAGCAGCCATGAGCGAGGGAATCAGCCCCAGCATTTT	CASSHERGNQPQHF
.	TRBV4-2	TRBJ2-2	.	TGTGCCAGCAGCCAAGCCCAGGGGACCGGGGAGCTGTTTTTT	CASSQAQGTGELFF
few	TRBV7-9	TRBJ2-5	TRBD1	TGTGCCAGCGGAAGCATTCGGGACAGCGGAGAGACCCAGTACTTC	CASGSIRDSGETQYF
.	TRBV20-1	TRBJ1-1	.	TGCAGTGCTAGTGAGCCGAGGAACACTGAAGCTTTCTTT	CSASEPRNTEAFF
.	TRBV10-3	TRBJ2-7	TRBD1	TGTGCCATCAGTGAGAGGGGACAGGGGGCCTACGAGCAGTACTTC	CAISERGQGAYEQYF
few	TRBV9	TRBJ1-5	.	TGTGCCAGCAGCGTAGGGTGGGAGGGCCAGCCCCAGCATTTT	CASSVGWEGQPQHF
many	TRBV5-1	TRBJ2-7	.	TGCGCCAGCAGCTTGGGGGTTGGGTCCTACGAGCAGTACTTC	CASSLGVGSYEQYF